Below are 10 T cell receptor beta chains sequenced from a single sample in a study of vaccination and CD4 T cells after COVID-19. Documented treatment: roughly 10-day PBMC culture with coronavirus spike peptide pools or control peptides (ViraFEST assay). Their antigens remain unidentified. Sequence data for DNA of cultured CD4+ T cells were generated by the Oncomine TCR Beta short-read assay. TCRdb re-called the PCR reads with MiXCR, one entry per CDR3 protein. The sample has 18,000 or so distinct CDR3 sequences; less than 30% are singletons. Sequenced material: cultured CD4+ T cells from blood. These receptors all stem from a human donor with COVID-19.

There are a few counts of this clonotype. The V and J genes are TRBV6-5 and TRBJ2-3, with TRBD2 matching over 10 bases. The CDR3 extends over 15 amino acids. Germline values: CDR1 MNHEY, CDR2 SVGAGI. After removal of 4 bases from V and 1 base from J, the junction contained 2 bases not matched to a gene. DNA of the CDR3: TGTGCCAGCAGTTTCCTAGCGGGGGGCACAGATACGCAGTATTTT. Its translation: CASSFLAGGTDTQYF.

Turning to this clonotype: One end of the junction does not line up with germline, which may come from a read error. This chain uses TRBV12-3 or TRBV12-4 with TRBJ2-1; 7 bases are a match to TRBD2. CDR3 length: 15 residues. This CDR3 reads CASRLAGRSYNEQFF. The CDR3 DNA reads as TGTGCCAGCAGGTTAGCCGGGAGGTCCTACAATGAGCAGTTCTTC.

V and J are TRBV12-3 or TRBV12-4 and TRBJ1-5; D unresolved. This CDR3 has 14 residues. Trimming pared 3 bases from V and 1 base from J, leaving 7 bases between. The CDR3 nucleotides are TGTGCCAGCAGTTTTCGGTACAGCAATCAGCCCCAGCATTTT. Residues: CASSFRYSNQPQHF.

This chain joins TRBV6-5 and TRBJ2-7, with 7 bases identical to TRBD1. The CDR3 covers 15 residues. With 0 bases clipped from V and 2 bases from J, the junction kept 4 bases outside the gene matches. From germline, CDR1 is MNHEY and CDR2 SVGAGI. Here the CDR3 reads CASSYSIQGAYEQYF. The DNA for the CDR3 is TGTGCCAGCAGTTACTCGATCCAGGGGGCCTACGAGCAGTACTTC.

With regard to this clonotype: Germline and junction disagree at one end, which may indicate a read error. The chain is built from TRBV20-1 and TRBJ2-5, with 11 bases lining up with TRBD1. The germline CDR1 and CDR2 sequences are DFQATT and SNEGSKA (reference sequence). The CDR3 is made up of 15 amino acids. CDR3 amino acids: CSAPLGQGGQEAQYF. CDR3 DNA sequence: TGCAGTGCCCCCCTGGGACAGGGGGGCCAAGAGGCCCAGTACTTC.

The chain joins TRBV7-2 to TRBJ2-6; D uncertain. This CDR3 is 15 amino acids long. Germline loops: CDR1 SGHTA, CDR2 FQGNSA. The V and J ends lost 5 bases and 10 bases respectively, with 18 bases between them. The CDR3 here is CASSPIDNLLNVLTF. For the CDR3, the DNA is TGTGCCAGCAGCCCCATAGACAACCTCCTGAACGTCCTGACTTTC.

V and J are TRBV7-9 and TRBJ1-6; D may be TRBD1 (5 bases). The V end was cut by 4 bases, the J end by 9 bases, with 16 bases between. The CDR3 has 15 amino acids. Germline V gene lookup returns CDR1 SEHNR and CDR2 FQNEAQ (reference sequence). CDR3 in amino acids: CASSSSGAGPSPLHF. The CDR3, as DNA: TGTGCCAGCAGCTCCTCCGGGGCAGGACCTTCACCCCTCCACTTT.

The V gene is TRBV25-1, the J gene TRBJ1-5; no clear D gene. In germline, CDR1 is MGHDK, CDR2 SYGVNS. Trimming cost V 2 bases and J 4 bases, with 9 bases left between them. The CDR3 runs 14 residues. Written as DNA, the CDR3 is TGTGCCAGCAGTGAAGCGGGGTGGAATCAGCCCCAGCATTTT. As protein: CASSEAGWNQPQHF.

The chain uses TRBV5-1 and TRBJ1-2; the D is unclear. The V end lost 0 bases, the J end lost 4 bases, and 13 bases lay between the germline ends. The CDR3 has 15 amino acids. Germline V lookup: CDR1 SGHRS, CDR2 YFSETQ. The CDR3 protein is CASSLGAVTGYGYTF. CDR3 bases: TGCGCCAGCAGCTTGGGTGCAGTCACGGGCTATGGCTACACCTTC.

The chain links TRBV7-2 to TRBJ1-1, with D unclear. CDR3 size: 11 residues. The V and J ends lost 5 bases and 8 bases respectively, with 9 bases between them. The germline gives CDR1 SGHTA, CDR2 FQGNSA. The CDR3 DNA sequence: TGTGCCAGCAGCCTTGCGGGGGAAGCTTTCTTT. Its protein is CASSLAGEAFF.